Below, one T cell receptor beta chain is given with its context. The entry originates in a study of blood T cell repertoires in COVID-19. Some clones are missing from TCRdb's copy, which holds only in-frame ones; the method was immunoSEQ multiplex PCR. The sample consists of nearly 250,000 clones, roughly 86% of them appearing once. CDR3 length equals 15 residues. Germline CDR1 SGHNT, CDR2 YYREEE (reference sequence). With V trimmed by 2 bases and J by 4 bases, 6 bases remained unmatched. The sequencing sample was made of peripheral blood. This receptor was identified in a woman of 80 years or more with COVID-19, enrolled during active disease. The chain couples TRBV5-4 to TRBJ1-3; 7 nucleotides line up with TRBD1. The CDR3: CASSLGGSGGNTIYF. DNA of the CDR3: TGTGCCAGCAGCTTAGGGGGCTCGGGGGGAAACACCATATATTTT.